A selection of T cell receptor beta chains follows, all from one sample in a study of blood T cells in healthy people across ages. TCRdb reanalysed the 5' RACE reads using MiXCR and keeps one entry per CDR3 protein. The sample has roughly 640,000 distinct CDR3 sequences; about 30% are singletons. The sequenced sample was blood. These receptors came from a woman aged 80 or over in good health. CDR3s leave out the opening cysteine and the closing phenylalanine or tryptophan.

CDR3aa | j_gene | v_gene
ASRPGTTNEKLF | TRBJ1-4 | TRBV6-1
ASSQVTGSRTGELF | TRBJ2-2 | TRBV4-2
ASGLPRDTYGYT | TRBJ1-2 | TRBV12-5
ASSLRSRDYEQY | TRBJ2-7 | TRBV5-6
ASSLETRHYGYT | TRBJ1-2 | TRBV7-8
ASSFGGSGKEGEQF | TRBJ2-1 | TRBV28
ASRGLGQGEWYGYT | TRBJ1-2 | TRBV6-6
AIKGDQETQY | TRBJ2-5 | TRBV10-3
ASSLRFYGNYEQY | TRBJ2-7 | TRBV7-2
AWSLSGDTQY | TRBJ2-3 | TRBV30
ASSLGLSALEQY | TRBJ2-7 | TRBV7-9
ASRPGGSNYGYT | TRBJ1-2 | TRBV7-2
ASSPTGGYNQPQH | TRBJ1-5 | TRBV7-9
ASSGEGSNYGYT | TRBJ1-2 | TRBV2
SAREKGVGTEAF | TRBJ1-1 | TRBV20-1
ASSLDGGRRTEAF | TRBJ1-1 | TRBV5-5
ASCFRGSDSSYNSPLH | TRBJ1-6 | TRBV18
ASKGQGENTIY | TRBJ1-3 | TRBV3-1
ASSYSNAKNIQY | TRBJ2-4 | TRBV6-6
SAEYAGNSYEQY | TRBJ2-7 | TRBV20-1
ASSQRESNSPLH | TRBJ1-6 | TRBV3-1
ASSQGNTGELF | TRBJ2-2 | TRBV3-1
ASSLNTGGAEAF | TRBJ1-1 | TRBV5-1
ATSRVQGGDEQY | TRBJ2-7 | TRBV15
ASSLGGTGLEKLF | TRBJ1-4 | TRBV28
GARVSGQGFSGANVLT | TRBJ2-6 | TRBV20-1
SSSVRGNQPQH | TRBJ1-5 | TRBV20-1
ASSESGVNQPQH | TRBJ1-5 | TRBV25-1
SARGTGGGLTY | TRBJ2-5 | TRBV20-1
SARWETREQY | TRBJ2-7 | TRBV20-1
ASSEPGGNTEAF | TRBJ1-1 | TRBV6-1
ASSPGGTGRTGELF | TRBJ2-2 | TRBV3-1
ASSHPVSDTQY | TRBJ2-3 | TRBV4-1
AISQTGQGVGETQY | TRBJ2-5 | TRBV10-3
ATSEGDNSGANVLT | TRBJ2-6 | TRBV24-1
ASNPGIEQF | TRBJ2-1 | TRBV7-9
ASSLTGTFTMDTEAF | TRBJ1-1 | TRBV7-6
ASREGGAETEAF | TRBJ1-1 | TRBV7-9
ASSFISRGGRDNEQF | TRBJ2-1 | TRBV6-2/TRBV6-3
ASSLTQQGNAEAF | TRBJ1-1 | TRBV7-2
ASSLLAESDTQY | TRBJ2-3 | TRBV12-3/TRBV12-4
ASSLGPEGNTEAF | TRBJ1-1 | TRBV7-2
ASQPDSGGSETQY | TRBJ2-5 | TRBV5-1
ASSPDRVQAETQY | TRBJ2-5 | TRBV7-7
ASSMTGARNTQY | TRBJ2-3 | TRBV19
ASSYRTSGGARQY | TRBJ2-7 | TRBV5-1